This T cell receptor (beta chain) emerged from a study of CD8+CD57+ T cells in acquired aplastic anemia (dated by TCRdb to about 2018). A note on the overall study: DNA extracted from sorted CD4+ and CD8+ cells had a mean of around 3 ug, with a range of 0.2 to 27.4 ug. A CD8+CD57+ expansion meant a frequency higher than the mean frequency seen in healthy subjects.

General study outcomes and caveats: No significant difference in CD8+ Simpson's diversity was found between patients and healthy controls (P=0.060). Over 25 CD8+ CDR3 sequences were found in both patients and controls but appeared to be highly expressed in patients and within the immunodominant clones of the patients.

The patients picked for sequencing were ones in whom flow cytometry had shown an expansion of CD8+CD57+ cells. All patients had severe acquired aplastic anemia diagnosed by International Study of Aplastic Anemia and Agranulocytosis and Camitta criteria. At the time blood was sampled, none of the patients had received any therapy. In this study, sorted CD4+ and CD8+ T cells from the blood of healthy subjects and of severe aplastic anemia patients had their TCR repertoires deep-sequenced. In the USA, patient enrollment took place under clinicaltrials.gov protocols 00001620, 01623167, 00001397, 00071045, 00081523 and 00961064. Ficoll-Paque density gradient centrifugation was used to isolate peripheral blood mononuclear cells. Before DNA was extracted, CD4+ and CD8+ T cells were sorted using either FACS or magnetic beads. Genomic DNA was used as template for profiling of TCR beta VDJ combinations and CDR3 sequences. TCR repertoire sequencing was run on an Illumina HiSeq 2000. From the authors' description of their analysis: Repertoires were assessed using TRBV/TRBJ rearrangement plots, CDR3 size and DJ length profiles, and Simpson's diversity index. The most abundant DNA sequence in the deep sequencing data was defined as the immunodominant clone. CDR3 amino acid sequences were checked for sharing across subjects and were also compared against the VDJdb database and published repertoires. Using fastp trimming at Q25 and MiXCR clonotype assembly, TCRdb reanalyzed the public sequencing data and kept in-frame beta chains. Entries that share a CDR3 protein sequence are merged under the most common genes and DNA. The V and J calls shown here were made by TCRdb, not taken from the authors' results. A total of 200,000 to 300,000 distinct CDR3 sequences appear in this sample, approximately 50% of them only once. The leading ten clones occupy over 7.5% of the sample.

This clonotype was observed a handful of times. This receptor's antigen is unknown. Within one base of it there is no much larger clone, and no base qualities were kept. Its CDR3 holds 11 amino acids, cysteine through phenylalanine. Here the CDR3 DNA is all that survives: 33 bases in frame from base 1. Cut back by 5 bases and 6 bases, the V and J ends lie 7 bases apart. Looking up the germline V gene yields CDR1 MDHEN and CDR2 SYDVKM. This chain joins TRBV28 to TRBJ1-1, with no D gene named confidently. Sequencing was performed on sorted CD4+, CD8+, or CD8+CD57+ T cells (not recorded which) from PBMCs. This TCR came from a human donor with aplastic anemia. The CDR3 corresponds to CASSPISEAFF. The DNA is as follows: TGTGCCAGCAGTCCGATCTCTGAAGCTTTCTTT.